The rows below give T cell receptor beta chains drawn from one sample of a study of cytomegalovirus exposure and HLA in healthy donors. Only in-frame clones appear in the TCRdb table, and some are missing; sequencing was by immunoSEQ multiplex PCR. This repertoire comprises some 31,000 clones; its ten largest clones make up around 3.4%. The sample consisted of PBMCs. These TCRs come from a woman in her 40s in good health and CMV-seropositive. The CDR3 runs from the conserved cysteine through the conserved F or W. D genes are given only for firm matches. Size is omitted from some rows. Given values are once, few, many or a class for expanded clones.

j_call v_call clone_size d_call cdr3_aa cdr3_nt
TRBJ2-7 TRBV12-5 NA NA CASGFGGRREQYF TGTGCTAGTGGTTTTGGGGGCCGGAGAGAGCAGTACTTC
TRBJ2-1 TRBV7-7 NA NA CASSPLRGTSYNEQFF TGTGCCAGCAGCCCCTTAAGGGGGACCTCCTACAATGAGCAGTTCTTC
TRBJ1-2 TRBV6-1 NA TRBD1 CASIGQGAYGYTF TGTGCCAGCATTGGACAGGGGGCCTATGGCTACACCTTC
TRBJ2-2 TRBV5-1 NA TRBD2 CASRTTSGNTGELFF TGCGCCAGCAGGACGACTAGCGGAAACACCGGGGAGCTGTTTTTT
TRBJ1-1 TRBV6-5 NA NA CASSYSRGGLNTEAFF TGTGCCAGCAGTTACTCCCGCGGTGGCTTGAACACTGAAGCTTTCTTT
TRBJ1-1 TRBV4-1 NA TRBD1 CASSQGQGNTEAFF TGCGCCAGCAGCCAGGGACAGGGGAACACTGAAGCTTTCTTT
TRBJ2-5 TRBV5-4 NA TRBD2 CASRAELAGGPETQYF TGTGCCAGCAGGGCCGAACTAGCGGGAGGGCCCGAGACCCAGTACTTC
TRBJ2-7 TRBV30 NA NA CAWRTGGSAYEQYF TGTGCCTGGAGAACCGGCGGTTCCGCCTACGAGCAGTACTTC
TRBJ2-3 TRBV11-2 NA TRBD2 CASSPSGSGADTQYF TGTGCCAGCAGCCCGAGCGGGAGTGGGGCAGATACGCAGTATTTT
TRBJ2-7 TRBV7-9 NA NA CASSLDRPYEQYF TGTGCCAGCAGCTTAGACAGGCCCTACGAGCAGTACTTC
TRBJ2-5 TRBV5-6 NA NA CASSRRIQETQYF TGTGCCAGCAGCCGGCGGATTCAAGAGACCCAGTACTTC
TRBJ1-2 TRBV27 NA TRBD1 CASAFWDRVNYGYTF TGTGCCAGCGCCTTTTGGGACAGGGTTAACTATGGCTACACCTTC
TRBJ1-5 TRBV5-1 NA TRBD1 CASSLGTGGSTGQPQHF TGCGCCAGCAGCTTGGGGACAGGAGGGTCAACCGGTCAGCCCCAGCATTTT
TRBJ2-7 TRBV6-1 NA TRBD2 CASSEGLAVYEQYF TGTGCCAGCAGTGAAGGACTAGCGGTATACGAGCAGTACTTC
TRBJ2-7 TRBV28 NA NA CASSRSEQYF TGTGCCAGCAGTCGGAGCGAGCAGTACTTC
TRBJ2-1 TRBV30 medium-sized TRBD2 CAWNSGRGNEQFF TGTGCCTGGAATAGCGGGAGAGGCAATGAGCAGTTCTTC
TRBJ2-2 TRBV7-3 NA NA CASSFQGRGTGELFF TGTGCCAGCAGCTTTCAGGGTCGAGGCACCGGGGAGCTGTTTTTT
TRBJ2-1 TRBV7-3 NA TRBD2 CASSLSGPNEQFF TGTGCCAGCAGCCTTAGCGGGCCCAATGAGCAGTTCTTC
TRBJ2-1 TRBV2 NA TRBD1 CASSLSGTGYNEQFF TGTGCCAGCAGTTTATCCGGGACAGGGTACAATGAGCAGTTCTTC
TRBJ2-7 TRBV6-5 NA NA CASSYSGGDGSYEQYF TGTGCCAGCAGTTACTCTGGAGGCGATGGATCCTACGAGCAGTACTTC
TRBJ2-1 TRBV30 NA NA CACSDRGNEQFF TGTGCCTGTAGCGATCGGGGCAATGAGCAGTTCTTC
TRBJ2-7 TRBV7-8 NA TRBD2 CASSGGLGPLEQYF TGTGCCAGCAGCGGGGGACTAGGGCCTCTCGAGCAGTACTTC
TRBJ2-7 TRBV5-1 NA NA CASSLIGEGEQYF TGCGCCAGCAGCTTGATAGGGGAAGGCGAGCAGTACTTC
TRBJ2-2 TRBV9 NA TRBD2 CASSVVPAGDTGELFF TGTGCCAGCAGCGTAGTCCCAGCGGGAGACACCGGGGAGCTGTTTTTT
TRBJ2-7 TRBV5-1 NA NA CASQVGTGFDEQYF TGCGCCAGCCAGGTCGGAACAGGGTTTGACGAGCAGTACTTC
TRBJ2-7 TRBV4-2 NA TRBD2 CASSQELAGGAYEQYF TGTGCCAGCAGCCAAGAGCTAGCGGGTGGGGCCTACGAGCAGTACTTC
TRBJ2-3 TRBV27 NA TRBD2 CASSEGLAGLTDTQYF TGTGCCAGCAGTGAAGGACTAGCGGGCCTCACAGATACGCAGTATTTT
TRBJ2-3 TRBV9 NA TRBD2 CASSVGFGGSTAGTQYF TGTGCCAGCAGCGTAGGATTCGGCGGGAGTACAGCTGGTACGCAGTATTTT
TRBJ2-2 TRBV7-9 NA NA CASPPYPATGGELFF TGTGCCTCACCCCCGTACCCGGCAACGGGCGGGGAGCTGTTTTTT
TRBJ1-2 TRBV5-6 NA NA CASSLVLEAYYGYTF TGTGCCAGCAGCTTGGTCCTGGAGGCATACTATGGCTACACCTTC
TRBJ2-7 TRBV28 NA NA CASRGDTAGRTYEQYF TGTGCCAGCAGAGGGGACACCGCCGGTCGTACCTACGAGCAGTACTTC
TRBJ2-3 TRBV4-2 NA TRBD2 CASSLERLAWEGDTQYF TGTGCCAGCAGCCTCGAACGACTAGCCTGGGAGGGGGATACGCAGTATTTT
TRBJ1-4 TRBV7-9 NA TRBD1 CASSLGQGRGSTNEKLFF TGTGCCAGCAGCTTGGGACAGGGAAGAGGGTCAACTAATGAAAAACTGTTTTTT
TRBJ2-7 TRBV5-6 NA NA CASSFFSSTSYEQYF TGTGCCAGCAGCTTTTTCAGTTCGACTAGCTACGAGCAGTACTTC
TRBJ2-7 TRBV19 large TRBD2 CASSKVGGPYEQYF TGTGCCAGTAGTAAAGTGGGAGGGCCCTACGAGCAGTACTTC
TRBJ2-1 TRBV30 NA TRBD2 CAWSVRTSVSEQFF TGTGCCTGGAGTGTTAGGACTAGCGTCAGTGAGCAGTTCTTC
TRBJ2-7 TRBV5-3 NA NA CARSLAGTSSSYEQYF TGTGCCAGAAGCTTGGCCGGGACTTCGAGCTCCTACGAGCAGTACTTC
TRBJ1-4 TRBV27 medium-sized NA CASSFSGLGGEKLFF TGTGCCAGCAGTTTCTCGGGTCTTGGGGGGGAAAAACTGTTTTTT
TRBJ2-2 TRBV5-1 NA NA CASSLDGYTGELFF TGCGCCAGCAGCTTAGACGGGTACACCGGGGAGCTGTTTTTT
TRBJ2-7 TRBV30 NA NA CPPRRSAWMYEQYF TGTCCCCCCCGGAGGTCAGCGTGGATGTACGAGCAGTACTTC
TRBJ1-5 TRBV9 NA NA CASSEVGAPNQPQHF TGTGCCAGCAGCGAGGTTGGGGCCCCAAATCAGCCCCAGCATTTT
TRBJ1-2 TRBV27 NA NA CASKRPGTGLGYTF TGTGCCAGCAAACGCCCGGGAACTGGGTTGGGCTACACCTTC
TRBJ2-3 TRBV2 NA TRBD1 CASSDRTGGTDTQYF TGTGCCAGCAGTGACAGGACAGGGGGCACAGATACGCAGTATTTT
TRBJ2-7 TRBV29-1 NA TRBD1 CSVRGQGDEQYF TGCAGCGTGAGGGGACAGGGGGACGAGCAGTACTTC
TRBJ1-4 TRBV4-3 medium-sized NA CASSQELSLANEKLFF TGCGCCAGCAGCCAAGAACTTTCCCTAGCTAATGAAAAACTGTTTTTT
TRBJ1-1 TRBV9 NA TRBD1 CASSPASYRGPDTEAFF TGTGCCAGCAGCCCAGCATCTTACAGGGGGCCCGACACTGAAGCTTTCTTT
TRBJ1-2 TRBV13 NA TRBD1 CASSPATGVRNGYTF TGTGCCAGCAGCCCCGCGACAGGGGTTAGAAATGGCTACACCTTC
TRBJ1-1 TRBV4-1 NA NA CASSHPSTGAEAFF TGCGCCAGCAGCCACCCAAGCACGGGGGCTGAAGCTTTCTTT
TRBJ2-2 TRBV7-2 NA NA CASSSDTGELFF TGTGCCAGCAGCTCAGACACCGGGGAGCTGTTTTTT
TRBJ2-7 TRBV5-1 NA NA CASSSSQYF TGCGCCAGCAGCTCCTCGCAGTACTTC
TRBJ2-5 TRBV5-4 NA TRBD2 CASSSLGTSGETGQETQYF TGTGCCAGCAGTTCCCTCGGTACTAGCGGGGAGACGGGTCAAGAGACCCAGTACTTC
TRBJ2-6 TRBV27 NA NA CASGGIGRAGANVLTF TGTGCCAGCGGTGGGATTGGCAGGGCTGGGGCCAACGTCCTGACTTTC